These 21 T cell receptor beta chains were all obtained from the same sample, sequenced in a study of blood T cells in healthy people across ages. PCR was performed a second time for roughly 7 to 11 cycles using a sample-barcoded 5' primer and a J-beta primer mix. TCRdb passed the 5' RACE reads through MiXCR, listing each CDR3 protein once. The sample holds 1.5 million to 2 million distinct CDR3 sequences, around 48% seen once. The sequenced sample consisted of blood. The receptors shown here come from a woman between 35 and 50 years old in good health.

The chain combines TRBV14 with TRBJ2-5; D is possibly TRBD1 or TRBD2 (5 bases each). V lost 5 bases and J lost 5, with 15 bases in between. CDR1 and CDR2 (germline): SGHDN, FVKESK. This CDR3 is built from 14 residues. The CDR3 coding sequence is TGTGCCAGCAGCTCTCATGGGGGACGGGAGACCCAGTACTTC. Encoded protein: CASSSHGGRETQYF.

This clonotype was counted only a few times. V usage is TRBV5-6 and J usage is TRBJ2-5; tentative D call: TRBD2 (5 bases). Per the germline V gene, CDR1 is SGHDT and CDR2 is YYEEEE. The ends were cut back, 0 bases at V and 3 bases at J, with 6 bases in the middle. The CDR3 covers 13 residues. The CDR3 DNA follows: TGTGCCAGCAGCTTGGTGGAGGAAGAGACCCAGTACTTC. Amino acid sequence: CASSLVEEETQYF.

The V call is TRBV6-6, the J call TRBJ2-7, with D unclear. Trimming took off 4 bases at V and 0 bases at J, with 13 bases between the two ends. Germline values: CDR1 MNHNY, CDR2 SVGAGI (reference sequence). The CDR3 extends over 15 amino acids. Here the CDR3 DNA reads TGTGCCAGCAGTTCCCCAACACTTAACTCCTACGAGCAGTACTTC. This encodes CASSSPTLNSYEQYF.

V is TRBV6-5 and J is TRBJ2-5, with a tentative D call TRBD1 (6 bases). V lost 4 bases, J lost 10 bases, and 22 bases lay in between. The CDR3 loop spans 15 amino acids. Germline assignment: CDR1 MNHEY and CDR2 SVGAGI. The CDR3 sequence: CASSLKGSGVGVQYF. The CDR3 coding sequence is TGTGCCAGCAGTTTGAAAGGATCAGGGGTGGGGGTCCAGTACTTC.

This CDR3 reads CASRSTGTAYGYTF. The CDR3 nucleotides are TGTGCCAGCAGGTCCACCGGGACAGCCTATGGCTACACCTTC. V and J are TRBV6-2 or TRBV6-3 and TRBJ1-2; 7 nucleotides align to TRBD1. This CDR3 region has 14 residues. Trimming at V came to 6 bases and at J to 4 bases, leaving 8 bases not matched to a gene. From germline, CDR1 is MNHEY and CDR2 SVGEGT.

The gene calls are TRBV10-3 and TRBJ2-1; 10 bases agree with TRBD2. This CDR3 is built from 14 residues. Germline CDR1 and CDR2: ENHRY and SYGVKD. With V trimmed by 4 bases and J by 5 bases, 2 bases remained unmatched. The CDR3 DNA reads TGTGCCATCAGTGCGGGACTAGCGAACAATGAGCAGTTCTTC. This gives the protein CAISAGLANNEQFF.

The chain couples TRBV27 to TRBJ2-3; 14 bases fit TRBD2. The junction had 4 bases not matched to a gene; V was cut back by 6 bases and J by 8 bases. The CDR3 extends over 14 amino acids. Germline V gene lookup returns CDR1 MNHEY and CDR2 SMNVEV (reference sequence). The CDR3 sequence is CASSGLAGGATQYF. For the CDR3, the DNA is TGTGCCAGCAGCGGACTAGCGGGGGGCGCTACGCAGTATTTT.

The chain is built from TRBV7-9 and TRBJ1-2, with D unclear. V lost 5 bases to trimming and J lost 7 bases, with 20 bases between them. Germline CDR1 SEHNR, CDR2 FQNEAQ (reference sequence). This CDR3 has 15 residues. CDR3 residues: CASSPHKWEASGYTF. CDR3 in DNA: TGTGCCAGCAGCCCTCACAAGTGGGAGGCCAGTGGCTACACCTTC.

V is TRBV6-1 and J is TRBJ2-6, with D hard to call. The CDR3 covers 16 residues. V was cut by 0 bases and J by 0 bases, with 6 bases left in between. The germline V gene encodes CDR1 MNHNS and CDR2 SASEGT. CDR3 coding DNA: TGTGCCAGCAGTGAAGCCTGGAGCTCTGGGGCCAACGTCCTGACTTTC. This sequence encodes CASSEAWSSGANVLTF.

This clonotype has just a few counts. The chain combines TRBV20-1 with TRBJ2-3; a weak D match, TRBD1 (6 bases). Trimming cost V 0 bases and J 5 bases, with 12 bases left between them. The CDR3 totals 14 residues. CDR1 is DFQATT, CDR2 SNEGSKA, per germline (reference sequence). The CDR3 DNA is TGCAGTGCTAGAGATGTGGGGGCCGGAGATACGCAGTATTTT. Translated, it gives CSARDVGAGDTQYF.

The chain employs TRBV29-1 and TRBJ2-7; maybe TRBD2 (6 bases). V was shortened by 4 bases and J by 4 bases, with 20 bases between the two germline ends. This CDR3 has 15 residues. Germline V CDR1 and CDR2: SQVTM, ANQGSEA. The CDR3: CSVGSGSGFLYEQYF. The CDR3 DNA reads as TGCAGCGTTGGCTCGGGCAGCGGGTTTCTTTACGAGCAGTACTTC.

V is TRBV5-5 and J is TRBJ1-2, with a possible D match to TRBD1 (5 bases). V shed 4 bases and J shed 6 bases, with 10 bases lying between them. Germline CDR1 is SGHKS and CDR2 is YYEKEE (reference sequence). The CDR3 covers 12 residues. DNA for the CDR3: TGTGCCAGCAGCATACAGGAGAATGGCTACACCTTC. Encoded protein: CASSIQENGYTF.

This clonotype was counted only a few times. This sequence joins TRBV20-1 and TRBJ2-5; no definite D call. The V and J ends lost 6 bases and 4 bases respectively, with 21 bases between them. The germline gives CDR1 DFQATT, CDR2 SNEGSKA (reference sequence). The CDR3 extends over 15 amino acids. The CDR3 region has the DNA TGCAGTGCGGAAAGGAGCGAGTGGTGGGGAGAGACCCAGTACTTC. This encodes CSAERSEWWGETQYF.

CDR3 nucleotide sequence: TGTGCCAGCAATCCCTTGAGTCCTTACGGGGCCGAGCAGTACTTC. Protein sequence: CASNPLSPYGAEQYF. The J gene is TRBJ2-5, the V gene TRBV27; D is tentatively TRBD1 or TRBD2 (5 bases each). The J call may be mistaken, given a closer DNA end match to TRBJ2-7. Germline values: CDR1 MNHEY, CDR2 SMNVEV (reference sequence). This CDR3 comprises 15 residues.

This chain links TRBV28 with TRBJ2-3; TRBD2 might be the D (6 bases). CDR1 is MDHEN and CDR2 is SYDVKM in the germline V gene. This CDR3 spans 15 amino acids. Trimming pared 8 bases from V and 4 bases from J, leaving 19 bases between. The CDR3 DNA is TGTGCCAGCCTAGCGTATGGACGCGGGGCAGATACGCAGTATTTT. Its protein product is CASLAYGRGADTQYF.

The genes are TRBV7-9 and TRBJ1-5, with D perhaps TRBD1 (5 bases). The germline CDR1 and CDR2 sequences are SEHNR and FQNEAQ (reference sequence). This CDR3 is built from 15 residues. Trimming shortened V by 0 bases and J by 2 bases, and 8 bases separated the two germline ends. CDR3 protein: CASSLAGDRNQPQHF. In nucleotides, the CDR3 is TGTGCCAGCAGCTTAGCAGGGGACCGCAATCAGCCCCAGCATTTT.

This clonotype was counted a few times. The chain uses TRBV6-6 and TRBJ1-5; D is uncertain. Per germline, CDR1 MNHNY and CDR2 SVGAGI (reference sequence). The CDR3 runs 13 residues. V was shortened by 5 bases and J by 4 bases, with 9 bases between the two germline ends. The CDR3 coding sequence is TGTGCCAGCAGTGCACTTGGGAATCAGCCCCAGCATTTT. Residues: CASSALGNQPQHF.

About this clonotype: Germline and junction disagree at one end, which may indicate a read error. The chain employs TRBV2 and TRBJ1-1; D is unclear. This CDR3 spans 14 amino acids. Germline-derived CDR1 and CDR2 are SNHLY and FYNNEI. For the CDR3, the DNA is TGTGCCAGGAGTGTGGGCAGGAGTAACACTGAAGCTTTCTTT. It is translated as CARSVGRSNTEAFF.

This clonotype showed up just a few times. The rearrangement links TRBV29-1 to TRBJ2-1; weak D call: TRBD2 (5 bases). CDR1 SQVTM and CDR2 ANQGSEA come from the germline V gene. Trimming stripped 4 bases from V and 10 bases from J, with 17 bases between. This CDR3 comprises 13 residues. CDR3 sequence reads: CSVGGRQTGEQFF. The CDR3 nucleotides read TGCAGCGTTGGAGGAAGGCAAACGGGGGAGCAGTTCTTC.

CDR3 residues: CASSARGAGYNEQFF. The CDR3 bases are TGTGCCAGCAGTGCTCGGGGGGCGGGCTACAATGAGCAGTTCTTC. The chain uses TRBV12-3 or TRBV12-4 and TRBJ2-1, with TRBD2 as a possible D gene (7 bases). This CDR3 spans 15 amino acids. V was cut by 5 bases and J by 3 bases, with 14 bases left in between.

As regards this clonotype: A much larger clone lies one base from this, so it may be a read error. This chain connects TRBV29-1 to TRBJ2-5; perhaps TRBD2 as D (7 bases). Germline CDR1 is SQVTM and CDR2 is ANQGSEA. The CDR3 has 13 amino acids. V dropped 7 bases and J dropped 11 bases, with 23 bases sitting between them. The CDR3 sequence is CSARGARADEQYF. The CDR3 DNA sequence: TGCAGCGCCCGGGGGGCGAGGGCCGATGAGCAGTACTTC.